This record looks at one T cell receptor beta chain sequence and its context. Generated by immunoSEQ multiplex PCR, the TCRdb table keeps only in-frame clones and is missing some. Of some 99,000 clones in the sample, around 92% were seen once. Germline values: CDR1 SGHRS, CDR2 YFSETQ. Trimming cost V 4 bases and J 0 bases, with 13 bases left between them. The CDR3 covers 16 residues. These data are taken from a study of T cell changes during pregnancy in multiple sclerosis. The sequence derives from a female donor in good health, enrolled as a control in a pregnancy study. The V gene is TRBV5-1, the J gene TRBJ2-2, with a possible D match to TRBD1 (6 bases). Sample: peripheral blood, taken after pregnancy. The CDR3 DNA follows: TGCGCCAGCAGCGGAACAGGGAGCCCGAACACCGGGGAGCTGTTTTTT. Its translation: CASSGTGSPNTGELFF. The variable domain in full, with the rest retrieved from reference TRBV5-1 and TRBJ2-2, is KAGVTQTPRYLIKTRGQQVTLSCSPISGHRSVSWYQQTPGQGLQFLFEYFSETQRNKGNFPGRFSGRQFSNSRSEMNVSTLELGDSALYLCASSGTGSPNTGELFFGEGSRLTVL.